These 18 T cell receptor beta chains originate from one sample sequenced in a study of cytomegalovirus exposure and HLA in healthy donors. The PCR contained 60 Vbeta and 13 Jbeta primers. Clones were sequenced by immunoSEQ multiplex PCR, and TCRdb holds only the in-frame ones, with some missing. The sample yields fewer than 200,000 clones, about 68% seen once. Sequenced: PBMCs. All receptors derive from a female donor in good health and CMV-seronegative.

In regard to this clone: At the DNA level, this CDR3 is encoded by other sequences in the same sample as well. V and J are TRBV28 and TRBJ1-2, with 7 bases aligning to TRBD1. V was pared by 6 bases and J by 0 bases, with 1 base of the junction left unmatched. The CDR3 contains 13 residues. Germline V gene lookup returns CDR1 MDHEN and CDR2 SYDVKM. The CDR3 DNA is TGTGCCAGCAGGGGGACAGCTAACTATGGCTACACCTTC. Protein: CASRGTANYGYTF.

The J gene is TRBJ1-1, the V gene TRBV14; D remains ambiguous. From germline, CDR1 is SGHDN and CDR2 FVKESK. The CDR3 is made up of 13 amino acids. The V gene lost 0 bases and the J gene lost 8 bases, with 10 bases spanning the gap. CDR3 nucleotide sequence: TGTGCCAGCAGCCAAGATGGCGGTCTGGAAGCTTTCTTT. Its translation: CASSQDGGLEAFF.

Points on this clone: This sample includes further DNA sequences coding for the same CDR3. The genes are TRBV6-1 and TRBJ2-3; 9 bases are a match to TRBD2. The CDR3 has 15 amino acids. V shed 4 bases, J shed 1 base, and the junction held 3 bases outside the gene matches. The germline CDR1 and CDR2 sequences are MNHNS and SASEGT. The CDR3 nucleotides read TGTGCCAGCAGTGTCTTAGCGGGGGGCACAGATACGCAGTATTTT. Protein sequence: CASSVLAGGTDTQYF.

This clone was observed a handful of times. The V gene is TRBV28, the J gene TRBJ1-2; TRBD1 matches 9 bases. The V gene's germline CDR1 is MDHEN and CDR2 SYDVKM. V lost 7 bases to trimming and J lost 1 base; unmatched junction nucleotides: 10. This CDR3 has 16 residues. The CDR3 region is CASIQGQGLVNYGYTF. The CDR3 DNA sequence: TGTGCCAGCATTCAGGGACAGGGATTAGTTAACTATGGCTACACCTTC.

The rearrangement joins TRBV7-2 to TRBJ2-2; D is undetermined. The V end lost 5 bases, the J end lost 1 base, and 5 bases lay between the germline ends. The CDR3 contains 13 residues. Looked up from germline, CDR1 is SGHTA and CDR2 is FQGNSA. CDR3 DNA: TGTGCCAGCAGCCCGCGGAACACCGGGGAGCTGTTTTTT. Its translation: CASSPRNTGELFF.

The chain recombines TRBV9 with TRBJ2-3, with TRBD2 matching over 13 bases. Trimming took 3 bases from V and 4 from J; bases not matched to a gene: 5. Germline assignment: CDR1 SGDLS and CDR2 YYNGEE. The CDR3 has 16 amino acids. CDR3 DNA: TGTGCCAGCAGCGCTTTGACTAGCGGGAGGCCAGATACGCAGTATTTT. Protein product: CASSALTSGRPDTQYF. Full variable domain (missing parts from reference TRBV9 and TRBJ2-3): DSGVTQTPKHLITATGQRVTLRCSPRSGDLSVYWYQQSLDQGLQFLIQYYNGEERAKGNILERFSAQQFPDLHSELNLSSLELGDSALYFCASSALTSGRPDTQYFGPGTRLTVL.

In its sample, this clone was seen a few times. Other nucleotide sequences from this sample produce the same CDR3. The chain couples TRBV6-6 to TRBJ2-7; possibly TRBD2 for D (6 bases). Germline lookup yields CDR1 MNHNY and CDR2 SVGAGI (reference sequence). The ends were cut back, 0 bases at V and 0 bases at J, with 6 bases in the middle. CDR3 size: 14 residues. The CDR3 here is CASSYSGSSYEQYF. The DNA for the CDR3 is TGTGCCAGCAGTTACTCCGGGAGCTCCTACGAGCAGTACTTC.

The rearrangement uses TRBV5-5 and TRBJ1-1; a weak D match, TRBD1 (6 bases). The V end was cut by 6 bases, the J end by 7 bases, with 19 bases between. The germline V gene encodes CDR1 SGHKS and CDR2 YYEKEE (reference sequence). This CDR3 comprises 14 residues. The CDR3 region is CASTFHKGGSEAFF. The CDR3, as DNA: TGTGCCAGCACCTTTCACAAAGGGGGAAGTGAAGCTTTCTTT.

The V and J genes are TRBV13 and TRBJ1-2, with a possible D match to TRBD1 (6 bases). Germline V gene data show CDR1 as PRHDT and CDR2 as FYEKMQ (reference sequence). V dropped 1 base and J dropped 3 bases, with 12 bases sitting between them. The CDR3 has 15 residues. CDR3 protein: CASSLVGNRDYGYTF. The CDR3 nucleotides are TGTGCCAGCAGCTTAGTCGGTAACAGGGACTATGGCTACACCTTC.

The CDR3 DNA reads TGTGCCAGCAGCTGGACAGGGCGGGACACTGAAGCTTTCTTT. Encoded protein: CASSWTGRDTEAFF. V and J are TRBV11-2 and TRBJ1-1; 8 bases agree with TRBD1. Germline trimming cut 4 bases from V and 3 bases from J; bases unmatched to any gene: 4. The CDR3 consists of 14 residues. The germline V gene has CDR1 SGHAT and CDR2 FQNNGV.

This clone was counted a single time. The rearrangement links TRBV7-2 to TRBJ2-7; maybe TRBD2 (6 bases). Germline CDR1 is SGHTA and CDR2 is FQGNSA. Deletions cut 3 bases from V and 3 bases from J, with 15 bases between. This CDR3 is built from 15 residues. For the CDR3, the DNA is TGTGCCAGCAGCTTGGCCCCGGGACTCCTCTACGAGCAGTACTTC. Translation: CASSLAPGLLYEQYF.

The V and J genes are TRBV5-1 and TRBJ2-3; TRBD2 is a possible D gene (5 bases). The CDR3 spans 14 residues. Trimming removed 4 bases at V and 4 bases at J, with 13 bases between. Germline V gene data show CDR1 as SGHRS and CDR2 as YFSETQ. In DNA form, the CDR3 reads TGCGCCAGCAGCCACCGCCTCGGGGCAGATACGCAGTATTTT. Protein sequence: CASSHRLGADTQYF.

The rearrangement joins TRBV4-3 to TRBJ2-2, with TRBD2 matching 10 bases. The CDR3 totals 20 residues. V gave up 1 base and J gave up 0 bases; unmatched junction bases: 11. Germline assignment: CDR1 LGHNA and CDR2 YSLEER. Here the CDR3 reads CASSQAAPTLAGSNTGELFF. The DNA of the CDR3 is TGCGCCAGCAGCCAAGCGGCCCCAACACTAGCGGGGTCGAACACCGGGGAGCTGTTTTTT.

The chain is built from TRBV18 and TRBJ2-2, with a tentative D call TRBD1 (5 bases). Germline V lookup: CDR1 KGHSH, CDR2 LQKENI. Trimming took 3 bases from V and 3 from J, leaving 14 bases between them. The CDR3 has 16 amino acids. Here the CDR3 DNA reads TGTGCCAGCTCACCCGCGACAGTGGCGGACACCGGGGAGCTGTTTTTT. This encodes CASSPATVADTGELFF. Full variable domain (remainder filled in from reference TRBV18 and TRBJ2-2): NAGVMQNPRHLVRRRGQEARLRCSPMKGHSHVYWYRQLPEEGLKFMVYLQKENIIDESGMPKERFSAEFPKEGPSILRIQQVVRGDSAAYFCASSPATVADTGELFFGEGSRLTVL.

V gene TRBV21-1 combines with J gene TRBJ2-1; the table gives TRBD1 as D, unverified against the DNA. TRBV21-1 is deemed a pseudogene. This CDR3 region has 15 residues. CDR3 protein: CASSKAGTGGNEQFF. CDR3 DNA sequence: TGTGCCAGCAGCAAAGCAGGGACAGGAGGGAATGAGCAGTTCTTC.

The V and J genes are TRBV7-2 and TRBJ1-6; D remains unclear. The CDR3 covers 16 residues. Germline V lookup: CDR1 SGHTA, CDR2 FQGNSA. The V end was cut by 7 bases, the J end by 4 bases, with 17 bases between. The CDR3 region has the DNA TGTGCCAGCAATTCCGCGGGAAGGGAGTATAATTCACCCCTCCACTTT. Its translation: CASNSAGREYNSPLHF.

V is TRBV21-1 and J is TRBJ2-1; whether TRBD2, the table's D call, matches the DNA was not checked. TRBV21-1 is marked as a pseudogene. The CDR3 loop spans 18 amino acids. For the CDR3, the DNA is TGTGCCAACGGGACTAGCGGGGATCCTACTAGCTCCTACAATGAGCAGTTCTTC. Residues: CANGTSGDPTSSYNEQFF.

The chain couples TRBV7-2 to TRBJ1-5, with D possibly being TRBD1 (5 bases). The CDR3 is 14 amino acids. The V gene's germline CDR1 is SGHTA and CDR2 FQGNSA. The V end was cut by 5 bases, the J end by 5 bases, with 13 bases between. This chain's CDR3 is CASSRRQRYQPQHF. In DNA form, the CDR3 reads TGTGCCAGCAGCCGGAGACAGCGATATCAGCCCCAGCATTTT. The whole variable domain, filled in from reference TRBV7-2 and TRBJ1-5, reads GAGVSQSPSNKVTEKGKDVELRCDPISGHTALYWYRQSLGQGLEFLIYFQGNSAPDKSGLPSDRFSAERTGGSVSTLTIQRTQQEDSAVYLCASSRRQRYQPQHFGDGTRLSIL.